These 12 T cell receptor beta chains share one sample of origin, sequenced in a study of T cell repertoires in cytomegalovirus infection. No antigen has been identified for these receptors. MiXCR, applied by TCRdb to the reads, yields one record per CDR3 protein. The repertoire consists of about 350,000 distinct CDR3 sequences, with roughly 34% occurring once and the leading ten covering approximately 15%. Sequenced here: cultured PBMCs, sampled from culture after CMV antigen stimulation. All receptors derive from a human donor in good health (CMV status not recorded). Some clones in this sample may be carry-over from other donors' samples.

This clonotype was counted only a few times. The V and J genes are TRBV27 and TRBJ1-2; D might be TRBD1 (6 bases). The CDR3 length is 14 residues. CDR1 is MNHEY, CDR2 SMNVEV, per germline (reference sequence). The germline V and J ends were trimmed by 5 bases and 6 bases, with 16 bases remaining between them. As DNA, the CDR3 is TGTGCCAGCAGTGAACACAGGCCAGGGGATGGCTACACCTTC. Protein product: CASSEHRPGDGYTF.

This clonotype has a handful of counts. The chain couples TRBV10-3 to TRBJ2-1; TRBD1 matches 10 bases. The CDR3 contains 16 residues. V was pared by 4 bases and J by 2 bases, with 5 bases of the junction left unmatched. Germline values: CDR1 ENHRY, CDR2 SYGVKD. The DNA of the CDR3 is TGTGCCATCAGTGCAGGACAGGGGGAACCCTACAATGAGCAGTTCTTC. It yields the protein CAISAGQGEPYNEQFF.

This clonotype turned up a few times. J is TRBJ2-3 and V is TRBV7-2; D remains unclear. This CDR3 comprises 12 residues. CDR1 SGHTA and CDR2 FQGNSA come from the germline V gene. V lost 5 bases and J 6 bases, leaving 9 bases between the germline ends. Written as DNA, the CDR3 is TGTGCCAGCAGCCACGGTAGGGATACGCAGTATTTT. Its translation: CASSHGRDTQYF. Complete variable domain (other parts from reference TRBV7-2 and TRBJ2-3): GAGVSQSPSNKVTEKGKDVELRCDPISGHTALYWYRQSLGQGLEFLIYFQGNSAPDKSGLPSDRFSAERTGGSVSTLTIQRTQQEDSAVYLCASSHGRDTQYFGPGTRLTVL.

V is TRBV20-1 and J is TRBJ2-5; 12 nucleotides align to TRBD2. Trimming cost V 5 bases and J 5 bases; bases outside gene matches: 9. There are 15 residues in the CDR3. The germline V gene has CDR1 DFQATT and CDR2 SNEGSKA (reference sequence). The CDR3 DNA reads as TGCAGTGCTGGTGGACTAGCGGGATTTGGGGAGACCCAGTACTTC. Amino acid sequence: CSAGGLAGFGETQYF.

This chain's CDR3 is CASSEEQGTSGELFF. Written as DNA, the CDR3 is TGTGCCAGCAGCGAAGAACAGGGAACGAGCGGGGAGCTGTTTTTT. This chain joins TRBV9 and TRBJ2-2; D might be TRBD1 (6 bases). Germline assignment: CDR1 SGDLS and CDR2 YYNGEE. This CDR3 has 15 residues. Trimming removed 3 bases from V and 7 bases from J, with 16 bases in between. Drawing the rest from reference TRBV9 and TRBJ2-2, the complete variable domain is DSGVTQTPKHLITATGQRVTLRCSPRSGDLSVYWYQQSLDQGLQFLIQYYNGEERAKGNILERFSAQQFPDLHSELNLSSLELGDSALYFCASSEEQGTSGELFFGEGSRLTVL.

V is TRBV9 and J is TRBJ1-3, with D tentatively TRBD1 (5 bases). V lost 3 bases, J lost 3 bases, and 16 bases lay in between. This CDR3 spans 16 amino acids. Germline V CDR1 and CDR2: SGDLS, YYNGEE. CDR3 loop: CASSGGGREIGNTIYF. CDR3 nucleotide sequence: TGTGCCAGCAGCGGGGGGGGGAGGGAAATTGGAAACACCATATATTTT.

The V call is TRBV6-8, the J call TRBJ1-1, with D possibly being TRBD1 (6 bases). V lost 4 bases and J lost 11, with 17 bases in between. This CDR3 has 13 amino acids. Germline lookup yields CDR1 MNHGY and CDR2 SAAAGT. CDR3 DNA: TGTGCCAGCAGTTCCCTAACAGGGATTAGGGCTTTCTTT. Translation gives CASSSLTGIRAFF.

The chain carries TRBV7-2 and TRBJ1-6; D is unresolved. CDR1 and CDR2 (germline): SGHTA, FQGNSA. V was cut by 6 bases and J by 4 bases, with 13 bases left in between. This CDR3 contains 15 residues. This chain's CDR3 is CASSTPGPYNSPLHF. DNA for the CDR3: TGTGCCAGCAGTACCCCGGGTCCTTATAATTCACCCCTCCACTTT.

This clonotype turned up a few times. The DNA of the CDR3 is TGTGCCAGCAGTGCAAGAGTACCCCTGGGGGGGACAGATACGCAGTATTTT. Protein: CASSARVPLGGTDTQYF. This rearrangement joins TRBV6-6 to TRBJ2-3; TRBD2 matches at 7 bases. CDR1 and CDR2 (germline): MNHNY, SVGAGI (reference sequence). This CDR3 comprises 17 residues. The V gene end was trimmed by 5 bases and the J gene end by 3 bases; junction bases not matched to a gene: 14.

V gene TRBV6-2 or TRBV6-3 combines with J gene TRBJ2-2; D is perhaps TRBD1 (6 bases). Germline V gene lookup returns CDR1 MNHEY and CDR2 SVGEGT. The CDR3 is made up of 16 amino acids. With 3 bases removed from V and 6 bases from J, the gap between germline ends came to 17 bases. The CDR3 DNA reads TGTGCCAGCAGTTATCTATCACAGGGCCTCGCCGGGGAGCTGTTTTTT. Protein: CASSYLSQGLAGELFF.

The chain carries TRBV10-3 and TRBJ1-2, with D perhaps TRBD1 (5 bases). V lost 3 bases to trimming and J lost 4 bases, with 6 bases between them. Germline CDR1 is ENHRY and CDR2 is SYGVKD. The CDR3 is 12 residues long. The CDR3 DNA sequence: TGTGCCATCAGTGACCAGGGCTATGGCTACACCTTC. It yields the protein CAISDQGYGYTF.

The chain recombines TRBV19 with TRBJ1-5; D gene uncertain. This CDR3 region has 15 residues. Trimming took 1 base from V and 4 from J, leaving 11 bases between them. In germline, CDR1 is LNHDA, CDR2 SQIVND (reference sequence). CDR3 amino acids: CASSIVESGNQPQHF. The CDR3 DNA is TGTGCCAGTAGTATAGTCGAATCGGGAAATCAGCCCCAGCATTTT.